This T cell receptor (beta chain) was retrieved from a study of T cell responses to AZD1222 COVID-19 vaccine. Study-wide points: Most donors were white British, females outnumbered males, and clonal diversity was possibly underestimated. Spike-specific TCR breadth and depth grew following two AZD1222 doses. Per reports, nearly half of all spike-specific TCRs target regions that are unmutated in variants.

CDR3 size: 15 residues. Germline V lookup: CDR1 MNHEY, CDR2 SVGAGI. Trimming pared 0 bases from V and 5 bases from J, leaving 14 bases between. Sequencing was performed with immunoSEQ multiplex PCR; in TCRdb, only in-frame clones are kept and a portion is missing. The table lists about 120,000 clones, roughly 89% of them singletons, with 6.5% to 7.5% in the top ten. The sample holds one count of this clone. Antigen specificity is unknown. Recipients boosted at about 4 weeks or about 12 weeks are pooled. The chain combines TRBV6-5 with TRBJ2-7; TRBD1 might be the D (5 bases). The sample in question was peripheral blood, obtained 28 days after the second AZD1222 dose. The TCR sequence derives from an adult who received the AZD1222 COVID-19 vaccine. The CDR3 sequence is CASSYSMLGAHEQYF. The CDR3 nucleotides are TGTGCCAGCAGTTACTCGATGTTAGGGGCCCACGAGCAGTACTTC.